These 29 T cell receptor beta chains originate from one sample sequenced in a study of blood T cell repertoires in COVID-19. Produced via immunoSEQ multiplex PCR; TCRdb's table is partial and in-frame only. The repertoire holds fewer than 200,000 clones, about four fifths seen once, with 8% to 8.5% in the top ten. Sample: peripheral blood. Receptors originate from a woman in her sixties or seventies with COVID-19, enrolled during active disease.

The V gene is TRBV5-4, the J gene TRBJ2-3; TRBD2 agrees at 9 bases. Germline trimming cut 2 bases from V and 2 bases from J; bases unmatched to any gene: 6. The germline V gene has CDR1 SGHNT and CDR2 YYREEE (reference sequence). This CDR3 is built from 16 residues. CDR3 amino acids: CASSFGQRGATDTQYF. CDR3 coding DNA: TGTGCCAGCAGCTTCGGGCAGCGGGGGGCCACAGATACGCAGTATTTT.

The chain combines TRBV4-2 with TRBJ2-2; the match to TRBD2 covers 9 bases. This CDR3 is built from 18 residues. J was trimmed by 3 bases and V by 4 bases; bases with no gene match: 12. CDR1 and CDR2 (germline): LGHNA, YNFKEQ. As DNA, the CDR3 is TGTGCCAGCAGCCTGCACAGGGTCGGGACTAGCTACACCGGGGAGCTGTTTTTT. This sequence encodes CASSLHRVGTSYTGELFF.

This rearrangement joins TRBV28 to TRBJ2-7; D is possibly TRBD1 (6 bases). The CDR3 has 15 amino acids. V was clipped by 5 bases and J by 0 bases, with 14 bases between them. The germline V gene has CDR1 MDHEN and CDR2 SYDVKM. CDR3 in amino acids: CASSPGATFSYEQYV. The CDR3 region has the DNA TGTGCCAGCAGTCCAGGGGCCACTTTCTCCTACGAGCAGTACGTC.

The chain links TRBV5-5 to TRBJ2-3; 8 nucleotides match TRBD2. The length of the CDR3 is 16 residues. Germline trimming cut 4 bases from V and 4 bases from J; bases unmatched to any gene: 11. CDR1 is SGHKS, CDR2 YYEKEE, per germline (reference sequence). CDR3 sequence reads: CASSQVSGSGADTQYF. The CDR3 coding sequence is TGTGCCAGCAGCCAAGTGAGCGGGAGCGGTGCAGATACGCAGTATTTT.

The count of this clone is one. The V and J genes are TRBV10-3 and TRBJ1-2; perhaps TRBD1 as D (5 bases). The CDR3 consists of 15 residues. Germline V gives CDR1 ENHRY, CDR2 SYGVKD. Trimming stripped 2 bases from V and 0 bases from J, with 10 bases between. The CDR3 is CAISEGAGANYGYTF. The CDR3 region has the DNA TGTGCCATCAGTGAGGGGGCTGGGGCTAACTATGGCTACACCTTC.

The chain carries TRBV19 and TRBJ2-5; TRBD2 aligns across 7 bases. V was clipped by 1 base and J by 5 bases; unmatched bases: 10. Germline-derived CDR1 and CDR2 are LNHDA and SQIVND (reference sequence). CDR3 length: 16 residues. This CDR3 reads CASSIVASGGRETQYF. The DNA of the CDR3 is TGTGCCAGTAGTATAGTGGCTAGCGGAGGCCGGGAGACCCAGTACTTC.

This chain connects TRBV19 to TRBJ2-3; weak D call: TRBD1 (6 bases). V gave up 5 bases and J gave up 0 bases, with 12 bases separating them. CDR3 size: 15 residues. The germline V gene has CDR1 LNHDA and CDR2 SQIVND (reference sequence). The CDR3 reads CASSRAGESTDTQYF. CDR3 coding DNA: TGTGCCAGTAGTCGGGCAGGGGAAAGCACAGATACGCAGTATTTT.

This sequence joins TRBV24-1 and TRBJ2-3, with D tentatively TRBD2 (6 bases). Trimming removed 7 bases from V and 2 bases from J, with 12 bases in between. CDR1 and CDR2 from the germline V gene are KGHDR and SFDVKD. The CDR3 spans 14 residues. CDR3 residues: CATRRGIDTDTQYF. In DNA, the CDR3 is TGTGCCACCAGGCGGGGAATTGACACAGATACGCAGTATTTT.

The chain is built from TRBV28 and TRBJ2-3; D gene uncertain. The CDR3 is 13 residues long. V lost 6 bases, J lost 10 bases, and 17 bases lay in between. Germline V gene lookup returns CDR1 MDHEN and CDR2 SYDVKM. The CDR3 is CASRTRDGRPQYF. The CDR3 DNA follows: TGTGCCAGCAGAACCCGCGATGGCAGGCCGCAGTATTTT. The entire variable domain, with the rest obtained from reference TRBV28 and TRBJ2-3, is as follows: DVKVTQSSRYLVKRTGEKVFLECVQDMDHENMFWYRQDPGLGLRLIYFSYDVKMKEKGDIPEGYSVSREKKERFSLILESASTNQTSMYLCASRTRDGRPQYFGPGTRLTVL.

The chain links TRBV7-6 to TRBJ2-2; D perhaps matches TRBD1 (6 bases). Trimming shortened V by 1 base and J by 1 base, and 10 bases separated the two germline ends. Germline loops: CDR1 SGHVS, CDR2 FNYEAQ. The CDR3 runs to 16 residues. CDR3 DNA: TGTGCCAGCAGCTTAGGACGACAGGAGAACACCGGGGAGCTGTTTTTT. Its protein product is CASSLGRQENTGELFF.

V is TRBV2 and J is TRBJ2-3; D is unclear. Germline CDR1 and CDR2: SNHLY and FYNNEI. The CDR3 is 12 residues long. Deletions cut 5 bases from V and 5 bases from J, with 8 bases between. The CDR3 region is CASSSTQDTQYF. The CDR3 DNA follows: TGTGCCAGCAGTTCGACACAAGATACGCAGTATTTT.

The chain links TRBV3-1 (or the pseudogene TRBV3-2) to TRBJ2-2; 9 bases match TRBD2. The CDR3 is 16 residues long. In germline, CDR1 is LGHDT, CDR2 YNNKEL (reference sequence). J was trimmed by 8 bases and V by 1 base; bases with no gene match: 8. The CDR3 here is CASSQVVTSGYGELFF. The CDR3 DNA sequence: TGTGCCAGCAGCCAAGTAGTGACTAGCGGATATGGGGAGCTGTTTTTT.

The chain uses TRBV19 and TRBJ1-4, with 9 bases aligning to TRBD1. The germline V gene encodes CDR1 LNHDA and CDR2 SQIVND (reference sequence). The ends lost 5 bases at V and 6 bases at J; junction bases unmatched: 10. The CDR3 has 16 amino acids. CDR3 protein: CASSWHHDRGDEKLFF. For the CDR3, the DNA is TGTGCCAGTAGTTGGCATCACGACAGGGGGGATGAAAAACTGTTTTTT.

This rearrangement joins TRBV4-2 to TRBJ2-5, with 8 bases identical to TRBD1. The ends lost 1 base at V and 4 bases at J; junction bases unmatched: 2. The CDR3 has 14 residues. Germline assignment: CDR1 LGHNA and CDR2 YNFKEQ. CDR3 DNA sequence: TGTGCCAGCAGCCAAGGGACAGGGCCAGAGACCCAGTACTTC. This encodes CASSQGTGPETQYF.

The chain is built from TRBV5-1 and TRBJ2-3; 10 nucleotides line up with TRBD1. CDR1 is SGHRS, CDR2 YFSETQ, per germline. Trimming removed 4 bases from V and 3 bases from J; junction bases left unmatched: 2. This CDR3 contains 14 residues. This chain's CDR3 is CASSPGQGTDTQYF. In DNA form, the CDR3 reads TGCGCCAGCAGCCCGGGACAGGGGACAGATACGCAGTATTTT. Using reference TRBV5-1 and TRBJ2-3 for the parts outside the CDR3, the full variable domain is KAGVTQTPRYLIKTRGQQVTLSCSPISGHRSVSWYQQTPGQGLQFLFEYFSETQRNKGNFPGRFSGRQFSNSRSEMNVSTLELGDSALYLCASSPGQGTDTQYFGPGTRLTVL.

V usage is TRBV27 and J usage is TRBJ2-5, with 12 bases aligning to TRBD2. CDR3 size: 17 residues. Germline lookup yields CDR1 MNHEY and CDR2 SMNVEV (reference sequence). V shed 2 bases and J 4 bases; nucleotides not matched to a gene: 8. CDR3 DNA sequence: TGTGCCAGCAGTTTACTAGCGGGGGGGCCGATTCGAGAGACCCAGTACTTC. Its protein is CASSLLAGGPIRETQYF.

The CDR3 is CASSQTGQQRDEQYV. CDR3 DNA sequence: TGTGCCAGCAGCCAGACCGGACAGCAAAGGGACGAGCAGTACGTC. The genes are TRBV5-8 and TRBJ2-7; tentatively, D is TRBD1 (6 bases). V was trimmed by 4 bases and J by 5 bases, leaving 19 bases between them. The germline gives CDR1 SGHTS, CDR2 YDEGEE. The CDR3 extends over 15 amino acids.

The chain uses TRBV27 and TRBJ2-1, with TRBD2 matching over 7 bases. V lost 6 bases to trimming and J lost 4 bases; unmatched junction nucleotides: 9. Germline CDR1 MNHEY, CDR2 SMNVEV (reference sequence). The CDR3 spans 15 residues. The CDR3 nucleotides read TGTGCCAGCAGACGTTTGGGGGAGGGTTACAATGAGCAGTTCTTC. Amino acids: CASRRLGEGYNEQFF.

The V call is TRBV5-1, the J call TRBJ2-3, with D perhaps matching TRBD2 (5 bases). This CDR3 region has 14 residues. Trimming took off 4 bases at V and 3 bases at J, with 12 bases between the two ends. Germline-derived CDR1 and CDR2 are SGHRS and YFSETQ. The DNA for the CDR3 is TGCGCCAGCAGCGGAAACTCGGGGACAGATACGCAGTATTTT. As protein: CASSGNSGTDTQYF.

This sequence joins TRBV27 and TRBJ1-6, with D unresolved. The CDR3 runs to 13 residues. V was shortened by 6 bases and J by 6 bases, with 9 bases between the two germline ends. Germline CDR1 and CDR2: MNHEY and SMNVEV (reference sequence). In nucleotides, the CDR3 is TGTGCCAGCAGGAACAGCCCTAATTCACCCCTCCACTTT. Translation gives CASRNSPNSPLHF.

Here the CDR3 reads CASSGLRQALGRGELFF. For the CDR3, the DNA is TGTGCCAGCAGCGGTCTACGACAGGCCTTAGGTAGGGGGGAGCTGTTTTTT. The chain couples TRBV5-6 to TRBJ2-2; D perhaps matches TRBD1 (6 bases). Per the germline V gene, CDR1 is SGHDT and CDR2 is YYEEEE. V lost 4 bases and J 8 bases, leaving 24 bases between the germline ends. The CDR3 runs to 17 residues.

This clone showed up just once. V usage is TRBV19 and J usage is TRBJ1-5; possible D gene TRBD1, 5 bases. This CDR3 region has 15 residues. Trimming stripped 7 bases from V and 6 bases from J, with 19 bases between. Germline CDR1 and CDR2: LNHDA and SQIVND (reference sequence). The CDR3: CASTTIQGSGQPQHF. CDR3 DNA sequence: TGTGCCAGTACCACCATCCAGGGTTCGGGTCAGCCCCAGCATTTT.

Only one count was recorded for this clone. The V gene is TRBV14, the J gene TRBJ1-4; D is ambiguous. This CDR3 region has 12 residues. V lost 1 base and J 11 bases, leaving 8 bases between the germline ends. Per the germline V gene, CDR1 is SGHDN and CDR2 is FVKESK. The CDR3 DNA reads TGTGCCAGCAGCCAAGCGTCTAGGAAACTGTTTTTT. This encodes CASSQASRKLFF.

The chain joins TRBV5-4 to TRBJ2-1; possible D gene TRBD1, 5 bases. Germline V gives CDR1 SGHNT, CDR2 YYREEE (reference sequence). V lost 3 bases, J lost 4 bases, and 11 bases lay in between. This CDR3 comprises 14 residues. This CDR3 is CASSSVTAYNEQFF. In DNA, the CDR3 is TGTGCCAGCAGCTCCGTGACAGCGTACAATGAGCAGTTCTTC.

On this clone itself: One end of the junction fails to match germline, which may point to a read error. This chain connects TRBV6-6 to TRBJ1-3; D is undetermined. The CDR3 loop spans 15 amino acids. Per germline, CDR1 MNHNY and CDR2 SVGAGI (reference sequence). CDR3 sequence reads: CASTYVRSSGNTIYF. DNA of the CDR3: TGTGCCAGCACTTACGTTCGGAGTAGCGGAAACACCATATATTTT.

The chain carries TRBV3-1 (or the pseudogene TRBV3-2) and TRBJ2-1; D might be TRBD2 (6 bases). There are 12 residues in the CDR3. The germline gives CDR1 LGHDT, CDR2 YNNKEL (reference sequence). V lost 6 bases, J lost 5 bases, and 8 bases lay in between. The CDR3 region is CASSWGDNEQFF. The CDR3 DNA sequence: TGTGCCAGCAGTTGGGGGGACAATGAGCAGTTCTTC.

The chain carries TRBV9 and TRBJ2-1, with TRBD2 identical over 11 bases. The CDR3 spans 15 residues. CDR1 and CDR2 (germline): SGDLS, YYNGEE. The V segment lost 3 bases and the J segment 7 bases; nucleotides outside the gene matches: 6. The CDR3 nucleotides are TGTGCCAGCAGCGCCGTAGCGGGGGGGCCAAATGAGCAGTTCTTC. This encodes CASSAVAGGPNEQFF.

This sequence joins TRBV5-6 and TRBJ2-1, with TRBD2 as a possible D gene (5 bases). Between the trimmed V and J ends, which lost 0 bases and 9 bases, there was a span of 13 bases. The germline CDR1 and CDR2 sequences are SGHDT and YYEEEE. The CDR3 has 14 residues. For the CDR3, the DNA is TGTGCCAGCAGCTTGGGACGGTGGAGCGGTGAGCAGTTCTTC. Encoded protein: CASSLGRWSGEQFF.

This clone was observed once. The V and J genes are TRBV3-1 (or the pseudogene TRBV3-2) and TRBJ2-7; TRBD1 might be the D (6 bases). Trimming took off 4 bases at V and 2 bases at J, with 18 bases between the two ends. The CDR3 length is 16 residues. Germline CDR1 is LGHDT and CDR2 is YNNKEL (reference sequence). This CDR3 is CASSRPRGSGAYEQYF. The CDR3 bases are TGTGCCAGCAGCCGACCACGCGGCTCAGGGGCCTACGAGCAGTACTTC.